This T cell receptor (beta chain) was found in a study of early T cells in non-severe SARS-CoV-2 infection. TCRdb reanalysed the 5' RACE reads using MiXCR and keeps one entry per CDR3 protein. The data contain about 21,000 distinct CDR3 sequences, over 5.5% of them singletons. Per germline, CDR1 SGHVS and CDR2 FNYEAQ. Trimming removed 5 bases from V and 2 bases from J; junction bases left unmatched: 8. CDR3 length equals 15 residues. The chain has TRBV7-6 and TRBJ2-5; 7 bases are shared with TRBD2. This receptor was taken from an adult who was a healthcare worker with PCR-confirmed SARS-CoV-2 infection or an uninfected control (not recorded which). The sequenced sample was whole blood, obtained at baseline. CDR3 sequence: CASSLLLAEQETQYF. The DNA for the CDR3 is TGTGCCAGCAGCCTTCTCCTAGCGGAGCAAGAGACCCAGTACTTC.